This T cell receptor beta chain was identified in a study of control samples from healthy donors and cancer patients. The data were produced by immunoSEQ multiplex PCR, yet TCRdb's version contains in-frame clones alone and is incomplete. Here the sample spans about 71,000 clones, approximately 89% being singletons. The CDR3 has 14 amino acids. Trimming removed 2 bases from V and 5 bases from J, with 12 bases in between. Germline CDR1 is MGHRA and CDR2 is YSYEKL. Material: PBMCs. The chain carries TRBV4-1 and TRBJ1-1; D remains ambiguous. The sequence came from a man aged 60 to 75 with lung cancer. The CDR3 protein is CASSQPFTGTEAFF. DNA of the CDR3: TGCGCCAGCAGCCAACCGTTCACGGGGACTGAAGCTTTCTTT.